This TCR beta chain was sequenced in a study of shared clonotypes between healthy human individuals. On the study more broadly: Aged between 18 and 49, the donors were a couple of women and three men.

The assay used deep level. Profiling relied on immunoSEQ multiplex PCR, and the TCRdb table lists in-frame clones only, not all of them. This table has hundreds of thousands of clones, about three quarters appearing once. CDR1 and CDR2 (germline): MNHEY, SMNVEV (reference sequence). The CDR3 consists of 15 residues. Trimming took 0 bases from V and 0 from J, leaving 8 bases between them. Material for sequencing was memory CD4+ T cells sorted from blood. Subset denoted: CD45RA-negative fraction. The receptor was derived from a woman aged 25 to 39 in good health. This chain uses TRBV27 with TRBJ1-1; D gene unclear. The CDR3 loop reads CASSLSGRVNTEAFF. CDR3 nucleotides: TGTGCCAGCAGTTTATCAGGACGGGTGAACACTGAAGCTTTCTTT.